Here is one T cell receptor beta chain with its context. Antigen specificity is unknown. V was pared by 2 bases and J by 3 bases, with 3 bases of the junction left unmatched. Germline V CDR1 and CDR2: SEHNR, FQNEAQ (reference sequence). The CDR3 is made up of 14 amino acids. These data are taken from a study of siplizumab effects on memory and regulatory T cells. Study conclusions and caveats: Both greater diversity than memory cells and a major contribution to the alloresponse seemed to characterize naive T cells.

The repertoire was sequenced with immunoSEQ multiplex PCR; TCRdb's copy has only in-frame clones and lacks some. Of 90,000 to 110,000 clones in the sample, about 91% are singletons; the top ten hold about 0.75%. The chain carries TRBV7-9 and TRBJ2-5; 7 bases are a match to TRBD2. The source material was Tregs sorted from blood. The clonotype comes from a human donor in good health. The CDR3 loop is CASSLTREEETQYF. The CDR3 nucleotides are TGTGCCAGCAGCTTAACTCGGGAGGAAGAGACCCAGTACTTC. Using reference TRBV7-9 and TRBJ2-5 for the parts outside the CDR3, the full variable domain is DTGVSQNPRHKITKRGQNVTFRCDPISEHNRLYWYRQTLGQGPEFLTYFQNEAQLEKSRLLSDRFSAERPKGSFSTLEIQRTEQGDSAMYLCASSLTREEETQYFGPGTRLLVL.